The subject of this entry is one TCR beta chain. Germline CDR1 is MDHEN and CDR2 is SYDVKM. With V trimmed by 5 bases and J by 5 bases, 7 bases remained unmatched. This CDR3 spans 15 amino acids. This sample is drawn from a study of blood T cell repertoires in COVID-19. Looking at the study overall: Spain, Italy and the United States supplied samples that represented acute and convalescent COVID-19. T cells, B-cell-depleted T cells, or PBMCs supplied cDNA or gDNA.

Sequencing used immunoSEQ multiplex PCR; TCRdb keeps in-frame clones, though not all of them. The sample has 200,000 to 250,000 clones, around four fifths seen once; the top ten hold 8% to 9%. The source of this sequence is a woman of 80 years or more with COVID-19, enrolled during active disease. The sequencing sample was made of peripheral blood. The chain joins TRBV28 to TRBJ2-1; 9 bases match TRBD1. The CDR3 reads CASSPGTGLDNEQFF. The CDR3 coding sequence is TGTGCCAGCAGTCCAGGGACAGGGCTGGACAATGAGCAGTTCTTC. The full variable domain, in which reference TRBV28 and TRBJ2-1 provide the parts outside the CDR3, is DVKVTQSSRYLVKRTGEKVFLECVQDMDHENMFWYRQDPGLGLRLIYFSYDVKMKEKGDIPEGYSVSREKKERFSLILESASTNQTSMYLCASSPGTGLDNEQFFGPGTRLTVL.